Each of the 21 T cell receptor beta chains below was sequenced from the same sample in a study of control samples from healthy donors and cancer patients. Clones were read by immunoSEQ multiplex PCR, and TCRdb kept only the in-frame ones, dropping some. Of about 55,000 clones listed, 90% to 96% are singletons. The sequenced sample consisted of blood. The receptors were gathered from a woman aged 18-35 years in good health.

This chain uses TRBV5-1 with TRBJ1-2; 9 positions match TRBD1. The J segment lost 1 base and the V segment lost 4 bases, leaving 5 bases of the junction unmatched. The CDR3 is 15 residues long. Germline CDR1 reads SGHRS; CDR2 reads YFSETQ. The CDR3 here is CASSLGQGFNYGYTF. CDR3 nucleotide sequence: TGCGCCAGCAGCCTGGGACAGGGTTTTAACTATGGCTACACCTTC.

DNA for the CDR3: TGTGCCACCAGTGATAGAAGGGCCGGACATGAAAAACTGTTTTTT. Encoded protein: CATSDRRAGHEKLFF. The chain is built from TRBV24-1 and TRBJ1-4; unclear D gene. V dropped 3 bases and J dropped 6 bases, with 13 bases sitting between them. The CDR3 consists of 15 residues. Germline V gene sequence: CDR1 KGHDR, CDR2 SFDVKD.

The chain combines TRBV30 with TRBJ2-3; unclear D gene. The CDR3 totals 10 residues. Germline V CDR1 and CDR2: GTSNPN, SVGIG (reference sequence). The V end was cut by 0 bases, the J end by 6 bases, with 1 base between. CDR3 bases: TGTGCCTGGAGTGTCGATACGCAGTATTTT. It specifies CAWSVDTQYF.

The chain uses TRBV5-6 and TRBJ1-6; 7 bases are a match to TRBD1. Germline CDR1 SGHDT, CDR2 YYEEEE. Trimming cost V 2 bases and J 7 bases; bases outside gene matches: 9. CDR3 length: 16 amino acids. The CDR3 coding sequence is TGTGCCAGCAGCTTCCGGATTGGGACAGAGAATTCACCCCTCCACTTT. Encoded protein: CASSFRIGTENSPLHF.

The chain links TRBV15 to TRBJ2-7; D possibly corresponds to TRBD2 (6 bases). Trimming took 5 bases from V and 0 from J, leaving 14 bases between them. CDR3 size: 15 residues. Germline lookup yields CDR1 LNHNV and CDR2 YYDKDF (reference sequence). Here the CDR3 DNA reads TGTGCCACCAGCGGGGCGGGCGGGGTCTCCTACGAGCAGTACTTC. Its translation is CATSGAGGVSYEQYF.

The chain links TRBV15 to TRBJ2-1; perhaps TRBD1 as D (6 bases). CDR1 and CDR2 (germline): LNHNV, YYDKDF (reference sequence). The V and J ends lost 4 bases and 5 bases respectively, with 12 bases between them. CDR3 size: 14 residues. The CDR3: CATSTGTKNNEQFF. CDR3 coding DNA: TGTGCCACCAGCACCGGGACAAAGAACAATGAGCAGTTCTTC.

This chain links TRBV19 with TRBJ1-2; no reliable D call. V was clipped by 6 bases and J by 0 bases, with 14 bases between them. Per the germline V gene, CDR1 is LNHDA and CDR2 is SQIVND (reference sequence). This CDR3 region has 15 residues. The CDR3 DNA reads as TGTGCCAGTAGCATTCGACTTGGGCCTAACTATGGCTACACCTTC. Its translation is CASSIRLGPNYGYTF. The full variable domain, rest sourced from reference TRBV19 and TRBJ1-2, is DGGITQSPKYLFRKEGQNVTLSCEQNLNHDAMYWYRQDPGQGLRLIYYSQIVNDFQKGDIAEGYSVSREKKESFPLTVTSAQKNPTAFYLCASSIRLGPNYGYTFGSGTRLTVV.

The chain links TRBV4-1 to TRBJ1-1; D is ambiguous. The CDR3 loop spans 14 amino acids. Germline V CDR1 and CDR2: MGHRA, YSYEKL. V lost 1 base to trimming and J lost 8 bases, with 14 bases between them. The CDR3 loop is CASSQGILEVEAFF. The DNA of the CDR3 is TGCGCCAGCAGCCAAGGAATCCTTGAGGTAGAAGCTTTCTTT.

The chain recombines TRBV6-5 with TRBJ1-1, with 7 bases that match TRBD1. This CDR3 comprises 14 residues. Trimming took 0 bases from V and 7 from J; bases not matched to a gene: 5. CDR1 is MNHEY and CDR2 is SVGAGI in the germline V gene. The chain's CDR3 is CASSYSGTEDEAFF. Here the CDR3 DNA reads TGTGCCAGCAGTTACTCGGGGACAGAAGATGAAGCTTTCTTT.

The gene calls are TRBV7-8 and TRBJ2-5; 11 positions match TRBD2. The ends lost 5 bases at V and 2 bases at J; junction bases unmatched: 7. Germline CDR1 SGHVS, CDR2 FQNEAQ. The CDR3 loop spans 16 amino acids. DNA for the CDR3: TGTGCCAGCAGCCACCGGACTAGCGGGTCACAAGAGACCCAGTACTTC. It encodes CASSHRTSGSQETQYF.

CDR3 residues: CASSRPTGPAGNTIYF. DNA of the CDR3: TGTGCCAGCTCACGTCCGACAGGGCCAGCTGGAAACACCATATATTTT. The chain has TRBV18 and TRBJ1-3; TRBD1 matches 7 bases. Trimming cost V 4 bases and J 2 bases; bases outside gene matches: 8. CDR1 and CDR2 (germline): KGHSH, LQKENI. This CDR3 comprises 16 residues.

The chain recombines TRBV2 with TRBJ2-3, with D possibly matching TRBD2 (6 bases). Trimming shortened V by 4 bases and J by 3 bases, and 11 bases separated the two germline ends. CDR3 length equals 14 residues. In germline, CDR1 is SNHLY, CDR2 FYNNEI. The CDR3 sequence: CASSARGVTDTQYF. CDR3 DNA sequence: TGTGCCAGCAGTGCCCGCGGGGTAACAGATACGCAGTATTTT.

V and J are TRBV5-5 and TRBJ1-5, with TRBD1 as a possible D gene (6 bases). V was pared by 4 bases and J by 6 bases, with 17 bases between. CDR1 and CDR2 (germline): SGHKS, YYEKEE (reference sequence). There are 15 residues in the CDR3. CDR3 in DNA: TGTGCCAGCAGCAATACAGGGACGCGGTTTCAGCCCCAGCATTTT. Residues: CASSNTGTRFQPQHF.

The CDR3 DNA reads as TGTGCCAGCGAGGCGGGACAGTCCATCACAGATACGCAGTATTTT. It translates to CASEAGQSITDTQYF. J is TRBJ2-3 and V is TRBV6-5; tentatively, D is TRBD1 (7 bases). Germline assignment: CDR1 MNHEY and CDR2 SVGAGI. Trimming shortened V by 8 bases and J by 2 bases, and 17 bases separated the two germline ends. CDR3 length equals 15 residues.

This clone was observed once. The chain carries TRBV23-1 and TRBJ1-5; a weak D match, TRBD1 (5 bases). TRBV23-1 is an open reading frame whose function is uncertain. V was pared by 1 base and J by 5 bases, with 9 bases between. This CDR3 spans 14 amino acids. CDR3 bases: TGCGCCAGCAGTCAATTCGTCAGGGATCAGCCCCAGCATTTT. It specifies CASSQFVRDQPQHF.

This sequence joins TRBV9 and TRBJ2-7; 8 bases fit TRBD2. CDR3 length: 14 residues. Germline assignment: CDR1 SGDLS and CDR2 YYNGEE. V trimming: 4 bases; J trimming: 0 bases; junction bases outside the gene matches: 3. Here the CDR3 reads CASSQAGDSYEQYF. DNA of the CDR3: TGTGCCAGCAGCCAAGCGGGGGACTCCTACGAGCAGTACTTC.

This sequence joins TRBV2 and TRBJ2-7; TRBD1 aligns across 8 bases. V gave up 6 bases and J gave up 2 bases; unmatched junction bases: 6. Germline lookup yields CDR1 SNHLY and CDR2 FYNNEI. This CDR3 has 14 residues. The DNA of the CDR3 is TGTGCCAGCAGGTTACAGGGGGTTACCTACGAGCAGTACTTC. Encoded protein: CASRLQGVTYEQYF.

The chain recombines TRBV6-6 with TRBJ1-2; 7 bases map to TRBD1. There are 14 residues in the CDR3. Germline V gene lookup returns CDR1 MNHNY and CDR2 SVGAGI (reference sequence). Losses at the gene ends were 7 bases for V and 8 bases for J; bases not matched to a gene: 13. The CDR3 DNA reads TGTGCCAGCAACAATGACAGGGCCCCAAGAGGCTACACCTTC. Protein sequence: CASNNDRAPRGYTF.

The chain uses TRBV4-2 and TRBJ2-5, with D possibly being TRBD2 (5 bases). Germline CDR1 reads LGHNA; CDR2 reads YNFKEQ. The CDR3 length is 17 residues. Trimming removed 1 base from V and 5 bases from J, with 20 bases in between. In DNA, the CDR3 is TGTGCCAGCAGCCAAGTTGCGACTATAGGGAAGGGCGAGACCCAGTACTTC. Protein product: CASSQVATIGKGETQYF.

The gene calls are TRBV15 and TRBJ2-7, with 9 positions matching TRBD2. V lost 4 bases and J lost 2; bases outside the gene matches: 18. Looked up from germline, CDR1 is LNHNV and CDR2 is YYDKDF (reference sequence). The CDR3 consists of 19 residues. The CDR3 loop is CATSTSRLADPQITYEQYF. The CDR3 DNA reads TGTGCCACCAGCACAAGCCGACTAGCGGATCCTCAAATAACCTACGAGCAGTACTTC.

The chain employs TRBV7-9 and TRBJ1-3; D might be TRBD1 (5 bases). Germline V gene data show CDR1 as SEHNR and CDR2 as FQNEAQ (reference sequence). V gave up 4 bases and J gave up 3 bases, with 13 bases separating them. The CDR3 runs 15 residues. The CDR3 coding sequence is TGTGCCAGCAGCTCGGCCGCGGGGCTTGGAAACACCATATATTTT. Translation gives CASSSAAGLGNTIYF.